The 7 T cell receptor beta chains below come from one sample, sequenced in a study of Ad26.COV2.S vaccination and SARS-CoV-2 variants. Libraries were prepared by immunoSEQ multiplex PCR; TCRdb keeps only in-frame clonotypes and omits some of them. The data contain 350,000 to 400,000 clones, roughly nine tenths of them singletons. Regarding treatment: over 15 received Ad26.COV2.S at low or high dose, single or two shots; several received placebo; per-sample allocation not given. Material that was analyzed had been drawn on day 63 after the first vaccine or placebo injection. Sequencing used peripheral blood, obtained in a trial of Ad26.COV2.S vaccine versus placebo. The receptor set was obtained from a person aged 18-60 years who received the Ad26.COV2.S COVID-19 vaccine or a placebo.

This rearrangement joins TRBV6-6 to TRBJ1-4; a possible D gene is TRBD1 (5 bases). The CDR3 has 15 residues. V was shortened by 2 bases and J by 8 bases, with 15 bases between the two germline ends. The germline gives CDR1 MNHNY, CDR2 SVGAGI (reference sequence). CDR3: CASSYPTREGEKLFF. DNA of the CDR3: TGTGCCAGCAGTTACCCAACCAGGGAGGGAGAAAAACTGTTTTTT.

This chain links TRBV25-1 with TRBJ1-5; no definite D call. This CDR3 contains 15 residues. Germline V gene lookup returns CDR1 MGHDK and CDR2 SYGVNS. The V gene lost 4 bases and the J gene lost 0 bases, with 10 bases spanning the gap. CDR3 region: CASSATGISNQPQHF. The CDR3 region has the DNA TGTGCCAGCAGTGCAACCGGGATTAGCAATCAGCCCCAGCATTTT.

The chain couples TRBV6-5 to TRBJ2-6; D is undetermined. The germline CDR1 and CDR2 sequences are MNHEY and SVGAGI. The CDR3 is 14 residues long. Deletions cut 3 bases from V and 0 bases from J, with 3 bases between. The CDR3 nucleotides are TGTGCCAGCAGTTATATCTCTGGGGCCAACGTCCTGACTTTC. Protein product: CASSYISGANVLTF.

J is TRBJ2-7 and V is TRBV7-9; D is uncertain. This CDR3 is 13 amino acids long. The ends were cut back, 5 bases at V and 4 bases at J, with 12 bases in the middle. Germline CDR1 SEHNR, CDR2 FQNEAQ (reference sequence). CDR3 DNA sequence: TGTGCCAGCAGCCCCCTCCGTAGGTACGAGCAGTACTTC. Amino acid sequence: CASSPLRRYEQYF.

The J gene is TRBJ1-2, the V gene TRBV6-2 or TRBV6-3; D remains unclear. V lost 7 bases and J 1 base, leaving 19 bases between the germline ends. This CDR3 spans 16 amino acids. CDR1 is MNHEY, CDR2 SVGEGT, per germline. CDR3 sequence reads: CASTPNGYRLNYGYTF. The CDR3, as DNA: TGTGCCAGCACCCCTAACGGGTACCGCCTTAACTATGGCTACACCTTC.

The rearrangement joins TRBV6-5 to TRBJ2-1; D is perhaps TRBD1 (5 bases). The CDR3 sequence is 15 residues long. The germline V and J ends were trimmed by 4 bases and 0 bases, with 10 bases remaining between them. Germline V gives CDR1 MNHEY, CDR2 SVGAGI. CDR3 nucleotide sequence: TGTGCCAGCAGTTGGGGCTGGGTCTCCTACAATGAGCAGTTCTTC. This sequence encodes CASSWGWVSYNEQFF.

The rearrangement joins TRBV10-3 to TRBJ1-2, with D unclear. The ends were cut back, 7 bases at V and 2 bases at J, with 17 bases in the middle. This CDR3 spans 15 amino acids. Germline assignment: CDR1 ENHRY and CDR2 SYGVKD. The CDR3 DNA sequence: TGTGCCATCACCACAAGTCCCGTAGCCAACTATGGCTACACCTTC. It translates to CAITTSPVANYGYTF.